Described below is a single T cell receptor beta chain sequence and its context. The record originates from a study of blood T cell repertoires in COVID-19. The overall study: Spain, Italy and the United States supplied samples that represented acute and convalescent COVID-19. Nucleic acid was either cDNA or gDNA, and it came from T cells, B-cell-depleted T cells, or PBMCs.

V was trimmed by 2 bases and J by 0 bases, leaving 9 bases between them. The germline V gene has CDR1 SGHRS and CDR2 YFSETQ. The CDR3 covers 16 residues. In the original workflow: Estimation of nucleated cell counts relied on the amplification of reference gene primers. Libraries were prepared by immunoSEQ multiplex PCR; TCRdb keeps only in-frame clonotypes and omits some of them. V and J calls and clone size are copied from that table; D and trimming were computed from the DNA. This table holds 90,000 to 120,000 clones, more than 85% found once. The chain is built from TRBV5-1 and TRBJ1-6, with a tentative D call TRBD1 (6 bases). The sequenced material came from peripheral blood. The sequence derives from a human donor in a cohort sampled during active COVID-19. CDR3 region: CASSFQGRSYNSPLHF. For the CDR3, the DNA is TGCGCCAGCAGCTTCCAGGGGCGCTCCTATAATTCACCCCTCCACTTT.